Listed below are T cell receptor beta chains from one sample, sequenced in a study of neoadjuvant anti-PD-1 for oral cavity cancer. The table came from immunoSEQ multiplex PCR; TCRdb's copy has only in-frame clones and leaves some out. The repertoire holds roughly 13,000 clones, with 70% as singletons. The specimen comprised PBMCs, sampled before nivolumab (anti-PD-1) treatment. The origin of the receptors is a person between 35 and 79 years old with oral cavity squamous cell carcinoma. Both conserved end residues are part of each CDR3. D genes are given only for firm matches. For some rows the clone size is stated as once, few or many, or as a class when expanded; others skip it.

CDR3 DNA	CDR3 protein	D gene	clone size	J gene	V gene
TGTGCTAGTGGTCTGGGACTGAACACCGGGGAGCTGTTTTTT	CASGLGLNTGELFF	NA	NA	TRBJ2-2	TRBV12-5
TGTGCCAGCAGCCCGAGGGCAGGGGTGGGCTATGGCTACACCTTC	CASSPRAGVGYGYTF	NA	few	TRBJ1-2	TRBV5-6
TGTGCCAGCAGCTTAGTCAGCACAGATACGCAGTATTTT	CASSLVSTDTQYF	NA	NA	TRBJ2-3	TRBV7-2
TGTGCCAGCAGCCCGAAGGGACTCCTTTCCTACAATGAGCAGTTCTTC	CASSPKGLLSYNEQFF	NA	once	TRBJ2-1	TRBV9
TGCGCCAGCAGCTTGGGGCGGGTACAGGGCACAGATACGCAGTATTTT	CASSLGRVQGTDTQYF	NA	NA	TRBJ2-3	TRBV5-1
TGTGCCAGTAGTATAGAAGGCAGGGGAGAGACCCAGTACTTC	CASSIEGRGETQYF	NA	once	TRBJ2-5	TRBV19
TGTGCCAGCAGCCCTCGTCACGGCCACGAGCAGTACTTC	CASSPRHGHEQYF	NA	NA	TRBJ2-7	TRBV13
TGCGCCAGCAGCCCGGAAGAGGGCCTTAGGCCTGAGCAGTTCTTC	CASSPEEGLRPEQFF	NA	few	TRBJ2-1	TRBV5-1
TGTGCCAGCAGTGAAACGACAGGGGGGTATGGAAACACCATATATTTT	CASSETTGGYGNTIYF	TRBD1	NA	TRBJ1-3	TRBV6-1
TGTGCCAGCAGCAAAGATTCCCGGCTAGCGGGGGCTCTCTACGAGCAGTACTTC	CASSKDSRLAGALYEQYF	NA	NA	TRBJ2-7	TRBV21-1
TGTGCCAGCAGCCAAACCAACCTTAAGCATTTT	CASSQTNLKHF	NA	NA	TRBJ1-5	TRBV16
TGTGCCAGCAGCGTAGTTGGGGGTATAGGCCCCCACGAGCAGTACTTC	CASSVVGGIGPHEQYF	NA	NA	TRBJ2-7	TRBV9
TGTGCCAGCAGCTTAGACGGGACTAGCGGGAGACAGCAGTACTTC	CASSLDGTSGRQQYF	TRBD2	NA	TRBJ2-7	TRBV7-8
TGCTCCGAGAGGGACACTGAAGCTTTCTTT	CSERDTEAFF	NA	few	TRBJ1-1	TRBV5-1
TGTGCCAGCAGCTTAGATGGCGGGGGGTTGGATGAGCAGTTCTTC	CASSLDGGGLDEQFF	TRBD2	NA	TRBJ2-1	TRBV7-9
TGTGCCAGCAGCTTAGAGCAGGGGTACGGGACTAGTTCGGGAAATACGCAGTATTTT	CASSLEQGYGTSSGNTQYF	TRBD2	NA	TRBJ2-3	TRBV7-6
TGTGCCAGTAGCCCCAACGAGGGGATGAACACTGAAGCTTTCTTT	CASSPNEGMNTEAFF	NA	NA	TRBJ1-1	TRBV7-6
TGTGCCAGCAGTGAATCGGCTAGTCTCTACCCCTACGAGCAGTACTTC	CASSESASLYPYEQYF	NA	few	TRBJ2-7	TRBV6-1
TGTGCCAGCAGTTTACCGGGACAATATTCCTACGAGCAGTACTTC	CASSLPGQYSYEQYF	NA	NA	TRBJ2-7	TRBV28
TGTGCCAGCAGCTTACAGGGGGCAGGCACCGGGGAGCTGTTTTTT	CASSLQGAGTGELFF	TRBD1	NA	TRBJ2-2	TRBV11-2
TGTGCCAGCAGTTTGGGGACCGGCATAAACTATGGCTACACCTTC	CASSLGTGINYGYTF	NA	few	TRBJ1-2	TRBV28
TGTGCCAGCAGTTTACGACCTACAGATACGCAGTATTTT	CASSLRPTDTQYF	NA	NA	TRBJ2-3	TRBV27
TGCGCCAGCAGCTTGTCACAGTTCTACGAGCAGTACTTC	CASSLSQFYEQYF	NA	NA	TRBJ2-7	TRBV5-1
TGTGCCAGCAGCGACAGGGGCTATAATTCACCCCTCCACTTT	CASSDRGYNSPLHF	TRBD1	NA	TRBJ1-6	TRBV27
TGTGCCAGCAGTCTTAACAAGCCCTACGAGCAGTACTTC	CASSLNKPYEQYF	NA	medium-sized	TRBJ2-7	TRBV7-8
TGTGCCTGGGGTGGACAGGGGGTCCAAGAGACCCAGTACTTC	CAWGGQGVQETQYF	TRBD1	NA	TRBJ2-5	TRBV30
TGTGCCAGCAGCTTTGGGACTAGGGGTGAAGGGGAGCTGTTTTTT	CASSFGTRGEGELFF	TRBD2	NA	TRBJ2-2	TRBV5-4
TGTGCCAGCAGCATGGGACCAGGGGTTGGAGCTTTCTTT	CASSMGPGVGAFF	NA	few	TRBJ1-1	TRBV7-6
TGTGCCAGCAGCCTATATACGGGGAGAGGAGGCAATCAGCCCCAGCATTTT	CASSLYTGRGGNQPQHF	NA	NA	TRBJ1-5	TRBV5-6
TGTGCCAGCACCCCTCAAGGCGTGAACACTGAAGCTTTCTTT	CASTPQGVNTEAFF	NA	NA	TRBJ1-1	TRBV5-1
TGTGCCAGCACCAAGCCAGAGTACTATGGCTACACCTTC	CASTKPEYYGYTF	NA	NA	TRBJ1-2	TRBV5-4
TGCGCCAGCAGCAGCCGACAGGGTGGGACCGGGGAGCTGTTTTTT	CASSSRQGGTGELFF	TRBD1	NA	TRBJ2-2	TRBV5-1
TGTGCCAGCAGGGGGTGGGACAGGGGTGATTCACCCCTCCACTTT	CASRGWDRGDSPLHF	TRBD1	NA	TRBJ1-6	TRBV6-5
TGTGCCAGCAGCTTAGTTGTAGGGGCGGGCGGAAACACCATATATTTT	CASSLVVGAGGNTIYF	NA	few	TRBJ1-3	TRBV7-2
TGTGCCAGCAGCGCCGGGACAGGGACAGGCTACGAGCAGTACTTC	CASSAGTGTGYEQYF	TRBD1	NA	TRBJ2-7	TRBV2
TGTGCCAGCAGTGCCATCCCGGGACGCTCAGATACGCAGTATTTT	CASSAIPGRSDTQYF	NA	NA	TRBJ2-3	TRBV6-4
TGTGCCAGCAGCTCCGACAGGGGACCAAGAAACACCATATATTTT	CASSSDRGPRNTIYF	TRBD1	NA	TRBJ1-3	TRBV5-6
TGCGCCAGCAGCTTGTCCCGGACAGGCGGGGAAGCTTTCTTT	CASSLSRTGGEAFF	TRBD1	NA	TRBJ1-1	TRBV5-1
TGTGCCAGCAGCCAAGATCAAGGAGGGGGTAGTGAAAAACTGTTTTTT	CASSQDQGGGSEKLFF	NA	NA	TRBJ1-4	TRBV4-2
TGCGCCAGCAGCCGGTCCCGAGAGCGGAGCACAGATACGCAGTATTTT	CASSRSRERSTDTQYF	NA	NA	TRBJ2-3	TRBV5-1
TGTGCCAGCAGTTCGGGACAGGGCTTTGAAGCTTTCTTT	CASSSGQGFEAFF	TRBD1	NA	TRBJ1-1	TRBV28
TGTGCCAGCAGTGACGCAGCGAACACTGAAGCTTTCTTT	CASSDAANTEAFF	NA	few	TRBJ1-1	TRBV6-4
TGTGCCAGTAGTATACGGGAACAGCCCCAGCATTTT	CASSIREQPQHF	NA	NA	TRBJ1-5	TRBV19
TGTGCCAGCAGCCAAGTTGGCGCCTTAGAGAACACTGAAGCTTTCTTT	CASSQVGALENTEAFF	NA	NA	TRBJ1-1	TRBV14
TGTGCCAGTAGCAACGGAGTGAGGGCCAAAAACATTCAGTACTTC	CASSNGVRAKNIQYF	NA	NA	TRBJ2-4	TRBV19
TGTGCCAGCAGTCCCGGACTAGGGGTAGGCAATGAGCAGTTCTTC	CASSPGLGVGNEQFF	TRBD2	NA	TRBJ2-1	TRBV6-6
TGCGCCAGCAGCGAAGGTCGGGACAGGGGGCTACACACTGAAGCTTTCTTT	CASSEGRDRGLHTEAFF	TRBD1	few	TRBJ1-1	TRBV5-1
TGTGCCAGCAGCTTGTTTCAGGGGGTTTATGGAAACACCATATATTTT	CASSLFQGVYGNTIYF	TRBD1	NA	TRBJ1-3	TRBV5-6
TGTGCCACCAGCGGCCCACCGGACAGGGTTCAGCCCCAGCATTTT	CATSGPPDRVQPQHF	TRBD1	NA	TRBJ1-5	TRBV15